The sequence of this T cell receptor beta chain was determined in a study of cytotoxic CD8 clonotypes in ibrutinib-treated CLL. Study at large: Treatment had run for a median about twelve months, range 6 to 36, when response samples were taken.

TCRdb's table, derived via immunoSEQ multiplex PCR, lists solely in-frame clones and lacks some. The sample lists around 250,000 clones, about three quarters seen once, with over 15% in the top ten. Germline-derived CDR1 and CDR2 are MDHEN and SYDVKM. CDR3 length equals 14 residues. V gave up 1 base and J gave up 3 bases, with 7 bases separating them. The source of roughly 2 micrograms of genomic DNA for TCR beta libraries was cryopreserved PBMCs. The sequence came from a human donor with chronic lymphocytic leukemia. The sequences come from PBMCs, collected after 24 months of ibrutinib treatment. This sequence joins TRBV28 and TRBJ2-1, with D tentatively TRBD2 (5 bases). CDR3: CASSLSGFYNEQFF. The CDR3 bases are TGTGCCAGCAGTTTATCGGGGTTCTACAATGAGCAGTTCTTC.